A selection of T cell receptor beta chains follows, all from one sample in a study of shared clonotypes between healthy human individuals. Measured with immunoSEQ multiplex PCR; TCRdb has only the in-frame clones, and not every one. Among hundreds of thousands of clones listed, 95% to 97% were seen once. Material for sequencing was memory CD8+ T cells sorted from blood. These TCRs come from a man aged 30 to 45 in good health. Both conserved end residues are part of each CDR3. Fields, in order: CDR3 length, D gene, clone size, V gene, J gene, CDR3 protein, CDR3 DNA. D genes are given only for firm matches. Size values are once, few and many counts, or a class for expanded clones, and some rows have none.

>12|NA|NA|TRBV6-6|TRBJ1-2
CASSYSGEGYTF
TGTGCCAGCAGTTACTCAGGGGAGGGCTACACCTTC
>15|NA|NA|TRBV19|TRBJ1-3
CASIPADRSGNTIYF
TGTGCCAGTATCCCCGCCGACCGCTCTGGAAACACCATATATTTT
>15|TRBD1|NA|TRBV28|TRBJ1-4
CASSETGGGKEKLFF
TGTGCCAGCAGCGAAACAGGGGGGGGCAAGGAAAAACTGTTTTTT
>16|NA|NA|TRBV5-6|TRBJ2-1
CASSLWPGLNYNEQFF
TGTGCCAGCAGTTTGTGGCCTGGACTAAACTACAATGAGCAGTTCTTC
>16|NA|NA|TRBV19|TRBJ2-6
CASSIAHTAGANVLTF
TGTGCCAGTAGTATAGCTCATACGGCCGGGGCCAACGTCCTGACTTTC
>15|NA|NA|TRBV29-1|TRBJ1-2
CSVFPVTGANYGYTF
TGCAGCGTTTTTCCGGTTACGGGGGCTAACTATGGCTACACCTTC
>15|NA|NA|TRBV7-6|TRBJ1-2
CASSLVDRWIGGYTF
TGTGCCAGCAGCTTAGTGGACAGATGGATAGGAGGCTACACCTTC
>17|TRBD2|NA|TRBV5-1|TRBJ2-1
CASSLTPSGRFYNEQFF
TGCGCCAGCAGCCTAACCCCGAGCGGGAGATTCTACAATGAGCAGTTCTTC
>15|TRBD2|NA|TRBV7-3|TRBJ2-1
CASSRGSSSYNEQFF
TGTGCCAGCAGCCGCGGGAGTAGCTCCTACAATGAGCAGTTCTTC
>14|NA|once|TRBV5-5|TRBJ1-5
CASSPYRGNQPQHF
TGTGCCAGCAGTCCGTACAGGGGCAATCAGCCCCAGCATTTT
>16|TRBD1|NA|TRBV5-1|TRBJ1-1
CASSPRQGPLNTEAFF
TGCGCCAGCAGCCCTAGACAGGGGCCCCTGAACACTGAAGCTTTCTTT
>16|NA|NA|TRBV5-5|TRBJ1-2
CASSWGVTDLNYGYTF
TGTGCCAGCAGCTGGGGGGTGACAGACTTGAACTATGGCTACACCTTC
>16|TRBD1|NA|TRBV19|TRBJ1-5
CASSMDRGLSNQPQHF
TGTGCCAGTAGTATGGACAGGGGGCTTAGCAATCAGCCCCAGCATTTT
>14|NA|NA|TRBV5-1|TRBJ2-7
CASSLGSNRYEQYF
TGCGCCAGCAGCTTGGGTTCCAACCGCTACGAGCAGTACTTC
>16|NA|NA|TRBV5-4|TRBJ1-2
CASSLQTRTAGYGYTF
TGTGCCAGCAGCCTACAGACACGGACAGCTGGATATGGCTACACCTTC
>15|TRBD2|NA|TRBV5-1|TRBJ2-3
CASSWGLAGADTQYF
TGCGCCAGCAGCTGGGGACTAGCGGGAGCAGATACGCAGTATTTT
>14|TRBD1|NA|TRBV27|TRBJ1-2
CASRSETGGDGYTF
TGTGCCAGCAGGTCAGAGACAGGGGGCGATGGCTACACCTTC
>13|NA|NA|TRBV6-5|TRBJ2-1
CASRELVYNEQFF
TGTGCCAGCAGAGAACTAGTCTACAATGAGCAGTTCTTC
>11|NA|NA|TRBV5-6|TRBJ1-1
CASSRGPTAFF
TGTGCCAGCAGTCGTGGACCCACGGCTTTCTTT
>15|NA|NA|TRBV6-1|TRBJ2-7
CASSVQAAGSYEQYF
TGTGCCAGCAGTGTCCAGGCGGCCGGCTCCTACGAGCAGTACTTC
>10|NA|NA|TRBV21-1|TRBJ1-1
CASRRTPAFF
TGTGCCAGCAGACGGACCCCGGCTTTCTTT
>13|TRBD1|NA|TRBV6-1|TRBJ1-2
CAARDRGAYGYTF
TGTGCCGCCCGGGACAGGGGTGCCTATGGCTACACCTTC
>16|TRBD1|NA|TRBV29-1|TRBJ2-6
CSATGTGKSGANVLTF
TGCAGCGCGACCGGGACAGGGAAATCCGGGGCCAACGTCCTGACTTTC
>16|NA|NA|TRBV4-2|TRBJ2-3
CASNSLFRDSEDTQYF
TGTGCCAGCAATTCCTTATTCCGGGATAGTGAAGATACGCAGTATTTT
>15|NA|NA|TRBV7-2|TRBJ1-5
CASSPRDGAIEPQHF
TGTGCCAGCAGCCCACGGGACGGAGCCATTGAGCCCCAGCATTTT
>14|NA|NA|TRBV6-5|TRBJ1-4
CASSPTHLREKLFF
TGTGCCAGCAGTCCAACCCACCTTCGGGAAAAACTGTTTTTT
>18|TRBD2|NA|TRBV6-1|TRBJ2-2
CASSDHQAGGPHTGELFF
TGTGCCAGCAGTGACCATCAAGCGGGAGGGCCGCACACCGGGGAGCTGTTTTTT
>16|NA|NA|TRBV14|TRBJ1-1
CASSLRTQGGMGEAFF
TGTGCCAGCAGTTTGCGGACACAGGGAGGAATGGGTGAAGCTTTCTTT
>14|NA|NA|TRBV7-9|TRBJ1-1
CASSWGSLNTEAFF
TGTGCCAGCAGCTGGGGGAGCCTGAACACTGAAGCTTTCTTT
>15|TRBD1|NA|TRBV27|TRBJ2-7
CASSRVTGGNYEQYF
TGTGCCAGCAGTAGGGTGACAGGGGGCAACTACGAGCAGTACTTC
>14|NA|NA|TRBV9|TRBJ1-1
CASSVGSGNTEAFF
TGTGCCAGCAGCGTAGGCTCAGGGAACACTGAAGCTTTCTTT
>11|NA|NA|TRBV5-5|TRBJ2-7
CASSRDHEQYF
TGTGCCAGCAGCAGGGACCACGAGCAGTACTTC
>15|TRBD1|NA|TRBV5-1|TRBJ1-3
CASSLEGARGDTIYF
TGCGCCAGCAGCTTGGAGGGGGCGCGGGGAGACACCATATATTTT
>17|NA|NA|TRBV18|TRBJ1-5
CASSPQFEDLGIQPQHF
TGTGCCAGCTCACCACAGTTCGAGGACCTAGGCATTCAGCCCCAGCATTTT
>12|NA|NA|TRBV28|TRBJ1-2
CASRNPIGGYTF
TGTGCCAGCAGGAACCCGATTGGTGGCTACACCTTC
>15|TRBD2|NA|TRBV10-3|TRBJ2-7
CASTHSGSESYEQYF
TGTGCCAGTACCCATAGCGGGAGTGAGAGCTACGAGCAGTACTTC
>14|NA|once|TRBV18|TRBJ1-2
CASSPYGGVYGYTF
TGTGCCAGCTCACCATACGGGGGGGTATATGGCTACACCTTC
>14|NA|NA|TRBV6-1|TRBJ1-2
CASRTRGWNYGYTF
TGTGCCAGCAGGACCAGGGGCTGGAACTATGGCTACACCTTC
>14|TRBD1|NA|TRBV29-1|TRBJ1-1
CSLRDRGMNTEAFF
TGCAGCCTCCGGGACAGGGGGATGAACACTGAAGCTTTCTTT
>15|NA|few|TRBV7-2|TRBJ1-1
CASSLSIRMNTEAFF
TGTGCCAGCAGCTTGAGTATCAGGATGAACACTGAAGCTTTCTTT
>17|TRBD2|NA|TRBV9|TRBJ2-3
CASSVANGRAPTDTQYF
TGTGCCAGCAGCGTAGCTAACGGGAGGGCCCCCACAGATACGCAGTATTTT
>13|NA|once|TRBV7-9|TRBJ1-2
CASSLAGLDGYTF
TGTGCCAGCAGCTTAGCCGGGCTCGATGGCTACACCTTC
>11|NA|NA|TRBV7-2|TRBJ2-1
CASSFRDLQFF
TGTGCCAGCAGCTTCCGGGACTTGCAGTTCTTC
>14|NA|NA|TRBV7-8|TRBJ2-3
CASSGIGNTDTQYF
TGTGCCAGCAGCGGTATAGGGAACACAGATACGCAGTATTTT
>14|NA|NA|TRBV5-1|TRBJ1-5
CASSLGAGNQPQHF
TGCGCCAGCAGCTTGGGGGCAGGTAATCAGCCCCAGCATTTT
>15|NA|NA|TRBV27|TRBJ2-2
CASSFSPGNTGELFF
TGTGCCAGCAGTTTTTCACCGGGGAACACCGGGGAGCTGTTTTTT
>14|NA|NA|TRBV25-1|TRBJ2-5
CASAWDFLQETQYF
TGTGCCAGCGCCTGGGACTTCCTCCAAGAGACCCAGTACTTC
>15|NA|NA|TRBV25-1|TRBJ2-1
CASSPGGGSYNEQFF
TGTGCCAGCAGTCCCGGAGGGGGCTCCTACAATGAGCAGTTCTTC
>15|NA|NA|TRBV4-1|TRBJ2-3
CASSHSLPPSDTQYF
TGCGCCAGCAGCCACTCCCTCCCCCCCTCAGATACGCAGTATTTT
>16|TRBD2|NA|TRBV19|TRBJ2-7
CASSLRGTSGTYEQYF
TGTGCCAGTAGTCTTCGGGGGACTAGCGGCACCTACGAGCAGTACTTC
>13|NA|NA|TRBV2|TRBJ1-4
CASSDAPSGKLFF
TGTGCCAGCAGTGATGCCCCCTCGGGAAAACTGTTTTTT
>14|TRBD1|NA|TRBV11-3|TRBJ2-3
CASSRTGAADTQYF
TGTGCCAGCAGCCGGACAGGGGCCGCAGATACGCAGTATTTT
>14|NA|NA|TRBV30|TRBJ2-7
CAWTPVGTTYEQYF
TGTGCCTGGACTCCGGTGGGGACGACCTACGAGCAGTACTTC
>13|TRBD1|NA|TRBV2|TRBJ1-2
CASSFAGTGGYTF
TGTGCCAGCAGTTTCGCCGGGACAGGAGGATACACCTTC
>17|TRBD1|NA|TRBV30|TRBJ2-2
CAWKSGQGAPYTGELFF
TGTGCCTGGAAGTCCGGACAGGGAGCCCCCTACACCGGGGAGCTGTTTTTT
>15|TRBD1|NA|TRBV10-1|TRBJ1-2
CASSESRTGRYGYTF
TGCGCCAGCAGTGAGTCGAGGACAGGGAGGTATGGCTACACCTTC
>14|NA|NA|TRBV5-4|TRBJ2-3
CASSPRTGTDTQYF
TGTGCCAGCAGCCCCAGGACCGGCACAGATACGCAGTATTTT
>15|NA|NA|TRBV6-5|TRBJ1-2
CASSYDTAPNYGYTF
TGTGCCAGCAGTTACGATACAGCTCCTAACTATGGCTACACCTTC
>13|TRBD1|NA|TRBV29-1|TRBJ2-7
CSAEEGQSYEQYF
TGCAGCGCTGAAGAGGGACAGTCCTACGAGCAGTACTTC